The present TCR beta chain was sequenced within a study of shared clonotypes between healthy human individuals. Assay execution took place at the deep level. Only in-frame clones appear in the TCRdb table, and some are missing; sequencing was by immunoSEQ multiplex PCR. The table lists 2 million to 3 million clones, 93% of them singletons. As for this clone: Its target is unknown.

CDR3 length: 15 residues. From germline, CDR1 is SGHRS and CDR2 YFSETQ. The junction had 9 bases not matched to a gene; V was cut back by 5 bases and J by 4 bases. General study results and limits: Inspection by rarefaction showed sorted-subset sequencing to be incomplete despite large depth. Larger richness was generally estimated for naive than memory subsets.

The receptor was derived from a man between 18 and 35 years old in good health. Some clones in this sample may be carry-over from other donors' samples. The chain has TRBV5-1 and TRBJ2-1; 7 bases line up with TRBD2. What was sequenced was naive CD4+ T cells from PBMCs. The subset denotes: CD45RA+ positively selected. The CDR3 nucleotides read TGCGCCAGCAGTGGTGCAAGCGGGACTTACAATGAGCAGTTCTTC. This sequence encodes CASSGASGTYNEQFF.